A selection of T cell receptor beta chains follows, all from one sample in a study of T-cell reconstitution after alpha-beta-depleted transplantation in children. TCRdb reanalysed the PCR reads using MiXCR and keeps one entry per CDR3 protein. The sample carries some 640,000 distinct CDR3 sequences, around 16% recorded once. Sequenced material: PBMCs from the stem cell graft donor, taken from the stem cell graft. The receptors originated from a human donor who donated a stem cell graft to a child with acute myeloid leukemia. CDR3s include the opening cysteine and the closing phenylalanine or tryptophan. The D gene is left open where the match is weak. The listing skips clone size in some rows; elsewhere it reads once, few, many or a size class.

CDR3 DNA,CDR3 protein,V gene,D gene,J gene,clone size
TGTGCCAGCAGCTTAGATGGGGAACAGGCGGGAGATACGCAGTATTTT,CASSLDGEQAGDTQYF,TRBV11-3,-,TRBJ2-3,-
TGTGCCAGCAGCTTTAAACCCAGGGTTGGCAACTATGGCTACACCTTC,CASSFKPRVGNYGYTF,TRBV7-2,-,TRBJ1-2,many
TGCGCCAGCAGCGAAAAGGACACCTACGAGCAGTACTTC,CASSEKDTYEQYF,TRBV5-1,-,TRBJ2-7,many
TGCGCCAGCAGCCAAGAGACTTTGGGAGATACGCAGTATTTT,CASSQETLGDTQYF,TRBV4-3,-,TRBJ2-3,-
TGTGCCAGCAGCTTAGACAGACTAGCGGGGGCGGGGGAGCTGTTTTTT,CASSLDRLAGAGELFF,TRBV7-2,TRBD2,TRBJ2-2,-
TGTGCCAGCAGCTTAGTGACCTTCGGGGAGCAGTTCTTC,CASSLVTFGEQFF,TRBV7-9,-,TRBJ2-1,-
TGCAGTACCATCCGGGGCCCGGGTCGCGAGCAGTACTTC,CSTIRGPGREQYF,TRBV20-1,-,TRBJ2-7,few
TGTGCCACCAGTGACTTCAGCGGCCCTGGTATAAGTGAGCAGTTCTTC,CATSDFSGPGISEQFF,TRBV24-1,-,TRBJ2-1,-
TGTGCCAGCAGCTTTAGGAGGGAAGGTACGCAGTTCTTC,CASSFRREGTQFF,TRBV7-2,-,TRBJ2-1,few
TGTGCCAGCAGCCAGACTTCAGATACGCAGTATTTT,CASSQTSDTQYF,TRBV12-3/TRBV12-4,-,TRBJ2-3,-
TGTGCCAGCAGCCGTCCGGGATTCGACAATGAGCAGTTCTTC,CASSRPGFDNEQFF,TRBV7-2,-,TRBJ2-1,few
TGCAGTGCTAGAGATCCGGGGGAAGGGAGGGCCACTGAAGCTTTCTTT,CSARDPGEGRATEAFF,TRBV20-1,-,TRBJ1-1,many
TGTGCCACCAGCAGAGATGACGGGGACTACGAGCAGTACTTC,CATSRDDGDYEQYF,TRBV15,-,TRBJ2-7,many
TGTGCCAGCAGCTCCCGTCTAGGCAGCTCCTACAATGAGCAGTTCTTC,CASSSRLGSSYNEQFF,TRBV13,-,TRBJ2-1,few
TGCAGTGCTAGAGATCAAGGAGAAACTGAAGCTTTCTTT,CSARDQGETEAFF,TRBV20-1,-,TRBJ1-1,many
TGTGCCAGCAGCTTGGACAATAACTATGGCTACACCTTC,CASSLDNNYGYTF,TRBV7-2,-,TRBJ1-2,many
TGTGCCAGCAGTTACTCCGGGACAGGAACCTACTATGGCTACACCTTC,CASSYSGTGTYYGYTF,TRBV6-5,TRBD1,TRBJ1-2,many
TGTGCCAGCAGGGAAACCGGGACAGGGCACTACAATGAGCAGTTCTTC,CASRETGTGHYNEQFF,TRBV2,TRBD1,TRBJ2-1,-
TGCGCCAGCAGCTTGCTCGGGACAGGGGAATCACCCCTCCACTTT,CASSLLGTGESPLHF,TRBV5-1,TRBD1,TRBJ1-6,few
TGTGCCATCAGTGACCCCGACAGTATCTCCTACAATGAGCAGTTCTTC,CAISDPDSISYNEQFF,TRBV10-3,-,TRBJ2-1,-
TGCAGTGCTTCGACTCCGGGTTCAGCGGAGGAAAAACTGTTTTTT,CSASTPGSAEEKLFF,TRBV20-1,-,TRBJ1-4,few
TGCAGCGTTTTAGGTGTATGGGGGCCTAGCACAGATACGCAGTATTTT,CSVLGVWGPSTDTQYF,TRBV29-1,-,TRBJ2-3,-
TGTGCCAGCAGTTCAGGCCCCTGGGTTGAGACCCAGTACTTC,CASSSGPWVETQYF,TRBV12-3/TRBV12-4,-,TRBJ2-5,once
TGCAGTGCTAGAGGGAGGGACCACCCCTACGAGCAGTACTTC,CSARGRDHPYEQYF,TRBV20-1,-,TRBJ2-7,many
TGCAGCGTTGTTGCCGGGACAGGAGAGACCCAGTACTTC,CSVVAGTGETQYF,TRBV29-1,TRBD1,TRBJ2-5,many
TGCAGTGCCCAACCCACCCCAGGGTACCAAGAGACCCAGTACTTC,CSAQPTPGYQETQYF,TRBV20-1,-,TRBJ2-5,many